What follows is one T cell receptor (beta chain) and its context. This clone was recorded a few times. The clone's antigen remains unknown. The sample holds no much larger clone one base away, and base qualities are not on file. This sample stems from a study of blood T cell repertoires in COVID-19 (dated by TCRdb to the early 2020s). About the investigation overall: Collaborator samples came from the United States, Italy and Spain and covered acute and convalescent phases of COVID-19. The material from the prospective study consisted of cDNA or gDNA derived from T cells, B-cell-depleted T cells, or PBMCs. The dataset comprised deeply sampled blood TCRbeta repertoires from subjects exposed to, actively infected with, or recovered from COVID-19. The repertoires were released in a freely available public database meant as a resource for research on the immune response to SARS-CoV-2. Samples were obtained from the ongoing ImmuneRACE study (first 160 participants) and from over 1,000 subjects provided by 6 global collaborators. A de-identified subject ID, COVID-19 status, age in years and sex were almost always included in the sample metadata. Where available, HLA class I and class II types were obtained from metadata supplied by the sample provider rather than from assay-based typing.

Inclusive of the bounding cysteine and phenylalanine, the CDR3 is 13 residues long. CDR3 DNA only is kept here, 39 bases in frame from base 1. CDR1 is given as SGHDN and CDR2 as FVKESK, both from the germline V gene. The junction shows trimming of 6 bases on V and 1 base on J, plus 9 bases between the germline ends. TCRbeta CDR3 regions were amplified from genomic DNA using the immunoSEQ Assay, a bias-controlled multiplex PCR. From the authors' description of their analysis: The number of nucleated cells in each sample was estimated from the amplification of reference gene primers within the assay. To quantify the absolute abundance of each unique TCRbeta CDR3 rearrangement, sequence reads were collapsed and filtered. For each sample, productive Simpson clonality was calculated as the square root of Simpson's diversity index across productive rearrangements. TCRdb provides this immuneACCESS table in a form limited to in-frame rearrangements. Some clones are lacking; in checked studies, under half of them reflect an unresolved V gene, and why the rest are absent is not known. That table supplies the V and J calls and clone size; D and trimming were determined from the DNA. Here the sample has around 45,000 clones; 82% occur a single time. The ten largest clones capture roughly a quarter of the sample.

Each collaborating institution followed its own protocols to collect whole blood in K2EDTA tubes. For TCRbeta analysis, collaborator samples were shipped as frozen whole blood, as isolated PBMCs, or as DNA extracted from either sample type. The paper's findings and limits, for the study overall: Clinical and demographic metadata were provided uncurated, with the amount varying by source and participant.

The chain is made from TRBV14 and TRBJ1-1; TRBD1 is a weak D gene call, 5 bases matching. The source material was peripheral blood. This TCR was sampled from a woman aged 60-70 years with acute or convalescent COVID-19. The CDR3 here reads CASSHTGNTEAFF. The DNA sequence is TGTGCCAGCAGTCACACAGGGAACACTGAAGCTTTCTTT.